This T cell receptor (beta chain) is drawn from a study of OX40 agonist ivuxolimab in advanced cancers. Study-wide findings and caveats: Fewer expanded clones were found on average in CD4+ than in CD8+ T cells. Normalized T-cell clonal expansion was also low in a subset of nonresponders. Circulating CD4+ and CD8+ T cells showed clonal expansion by week 6 at 0.1 to 3.0 mg/kg.

A note on this clone: Its antigen remains unidentified.

TCRdb's table, derived via immunoSEQ multiplex PCR, lists solely in-frame clones and lacks some. The sample includes 95,000 to 150,000 clones, approximately 90% of them seen just once. CDR1 and CDR2 from the germline V gene are LNHDA and SQIVND (reference sequence). The CDR3 is 13 residues long. Trimming took 7 bases from V and 7 from J, leaving 14 bases between them. The material sequenced was CD4+ or CD8+ T cells sorted from blood, taken in a trial of the OX40 agonist ivuxolimab. This rearrangement joins TRBV19 to TRBJ2-1; weak D call: TRBD1 (5 bases). The sequence was collected from an adult with an advanced solid tumor such as melanoma, head and neck, liver or kidney cancer. The CDR3 DNA reads TGTGCCAGTAAGACAGCAGGGTCAAATGAGCAGTTCTTC. Protein sequence: CASKTAGSNEQFF.